This TCR beta chain was sequenced in a study of blood T cell repertoires in COVID-19. At the level of the study: Sites across the United States, Italy and Spain contributed samples from acute and convalescent COVID-19. T cells, B-cell-depleted T cells, or PBMCs supplied cDNA or gDNA.

Trimming left V 6 bases short and J 6 bases short, with 17 bases between. From germline, CDR1 is MNHEY and CDR2 SVGAGI. The CDR3 loop spans 14 amino acids. The repertoire was sequenced with immunoSEQ multiplex PCR; TCRdb's copy has only in-frame clones and lacks some. The sample contains 75,000 to 90,000 clones, around four fifths of which appear only once. This TCR came from a man older than 75 with active or convalescent COVID-19. The material sequenced was peripheral blood. The V and J genes are TRBV6-5 and TRBJ1-2; D ambiguous. CDR3 amino acids: CASRRDGRADGYTF. The CDR3 region has the DNA TGTGCCAGCAGACGCGATGGGAGGGCGGATGGCTACACCTTC.